What follows are 5 T cell receptor beta chains derived from one specimen sequenced in a study of T cells in Graves' hyperthyroidism and ophthalmopathy. Researchers amplified the TCR beta CDR3 regions from RNA transcripts. When the TCR CDR3 underwent first-round RT-PCR, the HTBI primer set was used. TCRdb recomputed calls from the multiplex PCR reads with MiXCR, one row per CDR3 protein. This sample yields about 350,000 distinct CDR3 sequences, of which approximately 14% are seen a single time; approximately 19% belongs to the top ten. The specimen sequenced was blood. The receptors shown here come from a woman between 55 and 75 years old with Graves' ophthalmopathy.

V gene TRBV2 combines with J gene TRBJ2-1, with 7 nucleotides matching TRBD2. From germline, CDR1 is SNHLY and CDR2 FYNNEI. CDR3 length equals 15 residues. Trimming took 4 bases from V and 3 from J; bases not matched to a gene: 6. The CDR3 DNA follows: TGTGCCAGCAGTGCTAGGCAGCGGGACTACAATGAGCAGTTCTTC. Translation gives CASSARQRDYNEQFF.

The chain joins TRBV28 to TRBJ2-7; TRBD2 matches 7 bases. J was trimmed by 3 bases and V by 2 bases; bases with no gene match: 16. The CDR3 covers 18 residues. Germline V gene data show CDR1 as MDHEN and CDR2 as SYDVKM. The CDR3 DNA sequence: TGTGCCAGCAGTTTACCCCTACCAGCGGGACTCCTAGGCTACGAGCAGTACTTC. Protein sequence: CASSLPLPAGLLGYEQYF.

This clonotype was detected many times. CDR3 protein: CAWSGIPANYGYTF. The CDR3, as DNA: TGTGCCTGGAGTGGGATCCCAGCTAACTATGGCTACACCTTC. V gene TRBV30 combines with J gene TRBJ1-2; D remains unclear. With 1 base removed from V and 0 bases from J, the gap between germline ends came to 9 bases. Per germline, CDR1 GTSNPN and CDR2 SVGIG (reference sequence). This CDR3 region has 14 residues.

V and J are TRBV6-1 and TRBJ2-1, with a tentative D call TRBD2 (5 bases). Germline-derived CDR1 and CDR2 are MNHNS and SASEGT. The CDR3 is 13 residues long. Trimming took off 6 bases at V and 6 bases at J, with 12 bases between the two ends. The CDR3 loop reads CASSRFEGNEQFF. The CDR3 nucleotides are TGTGCCAGCAGCCGCTTCGAGGGCAATGAGCAGTTCTTC.

This clonotype occurred a few times. This rearrangement joins TRBV24-1 to TRBJ2-3; 9 nucleotides line up with TRBD1. Germline lookup yields CDR1 KGHDR and CDR2 SFDVKD. V shed 2 bases, J shed 1 base, and the junction held 6 bases outside the gene matches. This CDR3 has 17 residues. The CDR3 nucleotides read TGTGCCACCAGTGATTGGGGACAGGGAAGCGGCACAGATACGCAGTATTTT. The encoded protein is CATSDWGQGSGTDTQYF.